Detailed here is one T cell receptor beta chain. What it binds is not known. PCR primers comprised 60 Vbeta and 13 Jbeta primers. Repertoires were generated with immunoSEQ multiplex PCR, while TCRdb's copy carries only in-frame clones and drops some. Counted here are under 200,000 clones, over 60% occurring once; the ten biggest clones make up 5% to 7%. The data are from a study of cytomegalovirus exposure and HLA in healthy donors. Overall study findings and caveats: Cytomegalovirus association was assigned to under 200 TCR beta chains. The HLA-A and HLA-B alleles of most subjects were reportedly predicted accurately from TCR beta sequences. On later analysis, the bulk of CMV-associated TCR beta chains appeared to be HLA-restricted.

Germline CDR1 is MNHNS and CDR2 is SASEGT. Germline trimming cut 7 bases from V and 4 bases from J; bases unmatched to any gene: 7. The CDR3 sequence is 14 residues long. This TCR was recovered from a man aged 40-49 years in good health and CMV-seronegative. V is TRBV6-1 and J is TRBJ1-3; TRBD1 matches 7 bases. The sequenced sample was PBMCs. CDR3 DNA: TGTGCCAGCACCCCACGGGACAGAGGAAACACCATATATTTT. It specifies CASTPRDRGNTIYF.